This T cell receptor beta chain was sequenced in a study of cytomegalovirus exposure and HLA in healthy donors. The study's findings and limits: Associated with cytomegalovirus, according to the listing, were fewer than 200 TCR beta chains. Clonal expansion was found to be greater in HLA-associated TCR beta chains than in equally common others in a later analysis.

The study ran its PCR with 60 Vbeta and 13 Jbeta primers. Profiling relied on immunoSEQ multiplex PCR, and the TCRdb table lists in-frame clones only, not all of them. In the table there are around 140,000 clones, about four fifths of which are singletons. In regard to this clone: No antigen is known for it.

Germline lookup yields CDR1 SGHAT and CDR2 FQNNGV. CDR3 length: 14 residues. With V trimmed by 3 bases and J by 10 bases, 5 bases remained unmatched. V usage is TRBV11-2 and J usage is TRBJ1-4; 10 positions agree with TRBD1. The clonotype comes from a male donor in good health and CMV-seronegative. Material: PBMCs. The CDR3: CASSFTDRGGKLFF. The CDR3 nucleotides read TGTGCCAGCAGCTTCACGGACAGGGGGGGAAAACTGTTTTTT.